The next 24 T cell receptor beta chains were all read from a single sample in a study of blood T cell repertoires in COVID-19. Libraries were prepared by immunoSEQ multiplex PCR; TCRdb keeps only in-frame clonotypes and omits some of them. The sample lists about 300,000 clones, approximately 86% occurring once. Sequenced sample: peripheral blood. Source of these receptors: a man between 65 and 80 years old with acute or convalescent COVID-19.

The chain combines TRBV15 with TRBJ2-1; 7 bases match TRBD1. This CDR3 has 15 amino acids. V trimming: 3 bases; J trimming: 2 bases; junction bases outside the gene matches: 4. Germline CDR1 and CDR2: LNHNV and YYDKDF (reference sequence). CDR3: CATSREDRTYNEQFF. DNA for the CDR3: TGTGCCACCAGCAGGGAGGACAGGACCTACAATGAGCAGTTCTTC.

This chain links TRBV9 with TRBJ1-6; weak D call: TRBD1 (5 bases). The CDR3 runs to 14 residues. Between the trimmed V and J ends, which lost 0 bases and 9 bases, there was a span of 10 bases. The germline gives CDR1 SGDLS, CDR2 YYNGEE. DNA of the CDR3: TGTGCCAGCAGCGTAGGGGGGGATCGTTCACCCCTCCACTTT. Residues: CASSVGGDRSPLHF.

The V call is TRBV5-4, the J call TRBJ2-5; TRBD1 matches at 8 bases. Losses at the gene ends were 3 bases for V and 2 bases for J; bases not matched to a gene: 3. The CDR3 spans 14 residues. Per germline, CDR1 SGHNT and CDR2 YYREEE (reference sequence). DNA of the CDR3: TGTGCCAGCAGCTGGGACAGGCGGCAAGAGACCCAGTACTTC. Its protein product is CASSWDRRQETQYF.

The chain recombines TRBV5-1 with TRBJ2-1, with a weak D call TRBD1 (6 bases). The CDR3 extends over 17 amino acids. Germline V gene sequence: CDR1 SGHRS, CDR2 YFSETQ. V was cut by 0 bases and J by 9 bases, with 22 bases left in between. CDR3 sequence reads: CASSLGSTLQGLGEQFF. The CDR3 DNA reads TGCGCCAGCAGCTTGGGGTCGACCTTACAGGGCTTGGGTGAGCAGTTCTTC.

This clone was seen once. The V call is TRBV9, the J call TRBJ1-2; possibly TRBD1 for D (5 bases). V was shortened by 1 base and J by 5 bases, with 9 bases between the two germline ends. The CDR3 loop spans 13 amino acids. CDR1 and CDR2 from the germline V gene are SGDLS and YYNGEE. The CDR3 loop reads CASSVPGYYGYTF. CDR3 in DNA: TGTGCCAGCAGCGTACCAGGGTATTATGGCTACACCTTC. Drawing the rest from reference TRBV9 and TRBJ1-2, the complete variable domain is DSGVTQTPKHLITATGQRVTLRCSPRSGDLSVYWYQQSLDQGLQFLIQYYNGEERAKGNILERFSAQQFPDLHSELNLSSLELGDSALYFCASSVPGYYGYTFGSGTRLTVV.

This chain joins TRBV6-2 or TRBV6-3 and TRBJ1-3; 7 nucleotides agree with TRBD1. The junction had 15 bases not matched to a gene; V was cut back by 5 bases and J by 2 bases. Germline assignment: CDR1 MNHEY and CDR2 SVGEGT. This CDR3 has 18 amino acids. DNA of the CDR3: TGTGCCAGCAGTACAAGGCGGCCTGGACAGGCTACTGGAAACACCATATATTTT. It translates to CASSTRRPGQATGNTIYF.

This clone has a single count. V is TRBV3-1 (or the pseudogene TRBV3-2) and J is TRBJ1-2; 8 nucleotides match TRBD1. V shed 1 base and J 2 bases; nucleotides not matched to a gene: 9. Germline assignment: CDR1 LGHDT and CDR2 YNNKEL (reference sequence). This CDR3 comprises 17 residues. The CDR3 protein is CASSQVATGGLNYGYTF. DNA for the CDR3: TGTGCCAGCAGCCAAGTCGCAACAGGGGGATTAAACTATGGCTACACCTTC.

The J gene is TRBJ2-1, the V gene TRBV10-3, with 7 bases matching TRBD2. The CDR3 runs to 15 residues. The ends lost 0 bases at V and 5 bases at J; junction bases unmatched: 4. Germline V gives CDR1 ENHRY, CDR2 SYGVKD. In DNA form, the CDR3 reads TGTGCCATCAGTGAGTCCAGCGGGAAGGACAATGAGCAGTTCTTC. Protein: CAISESSGKDNEQFF.

V is TRBV24-1 and J is TRBJ2-5; TRBD1 is a possible D gene (5 bases). The V end lost 4 bases, the J end lost 2 bases, and 10 bases lay between the germline ends. Germline CDR1 and CDR2: KGHDR and SFDVKD. The CDR3 consists of 14 residues. The CDR3 nucleotides read TGTGCCACCAGTGACCGAAGGACACAAGAGACCCAGTACTTC. This codes for CATSDRRTQETQYF.

The genes are TRBV4-2 and TRBJ2-2; 7 bases fit TRBD1. Trimming at V came to 2 bases and at J to 0 bases, leaving 3 bases not matched to a gene. CDR1 is LGHNA and CDR2 is YNFKEQ in the germline V gene. The CDR3 covers 16 residues. Here the CDR3 reads CASSQLTGSNTGELFF. CDR3 bases: TGTGCCAGCAGCCAATTGACAGGGTCGAACACCGGGGAGCTGTTTTTT.

CDR3 in amino acids: CASSPSTDSYEQYF. CDR3 nucleotide sequence: TGTGCCAGCTCACCCTCGACAGATTCCTACGAGCAGTACTTC. The chain joins TRBV18 to TRBJ2-7; D perhaps matches TRBD1 (5 bases). From germline, CDR1 is KGHSH and CDR2 LQKENI. The CDR3 has 14 residues. V lost 3 bases and J 1 base, leaving 10 bases between the germline ends. Full variable domain (rest looked up from reference TRBV18 and TRBJ2-7): NAGVMQNPRHLVRRRGQEARLRCSPMKGHSHVYWYRQLPEEGLKFMVYLQKENIIDESGMPKERFSAEFPKEGPSILRIQQVVRGDSAAYFCASSPSTDSYEQYFGPGTRLTVT.

This sequence joins TRBV27 and TRBJ1-5; 8 bases fit TRBD1. Germline trimming cut 6 bases from V and 0 bases from J; bases unmatched to any gene: 4. Germline values: CDR1 MNHEY, CDR2 SMNVEV (reference sequence). CDR3 size: 15 residues. The CDR3 DNA follows: TGTGCCAGCAGGATGGGACAGGTTAGCAATCAGCCCCAGCATTTT. Translating it yields CASRMGQVSNQPQHF.

The chain carries TRBV13 and TRBJ2-1, with 8 bases that match TRBD2. Germline values: CDR1 PRHDT, CDR2 FYEKMQ (reference sequence). Trimming took 5 bases from V and 0 from J; bases not matched to a gene: 12. The CDR3 sequence is 18 residues long. In nucleotides, the CDR3 is TGTGCCAGCAGCACCTCTGGCGGGGGGCCCCTCTCCTACAATGAGCAGTTCTTC. It encodes CASSTSGGGPLSYNEQFF.

The chain is built from TRBV7-2 and TRBJ2-2, with D perhaps TRBD2 (6 bases). Germline CDR1 reads SGHTA; CDR2 reads FQGNSA. V dropped 1 base and J dropped 1 base, with 10 bases sitting between them. The CDR3 sequence is 16 residues long. The CDR3 sequence is CASSLEGSGNTGELFF. CDR3 nucleotide sequence: TGTGCCAGCAGCTTAGAAGGTAGCGGGAACACCGGGGAGCTGTTTTTT.

Comment on this clone: Different DNA sequences within this sample yield the same CDR3. CDR3 sequence reads: CASSLGQGNTEAFF. DNA of the CDR3: TGTGCCAGCAGCCTGGGGCAGGGGAACACTGAAGCTTTCTTT. This chain links TRBV28 with TRBJ1-1, with a weak D call TRBD1 (5 bases). Germline CDR1 and CDR2: MDHEN and SYDVKM. This CDR3 is 14 amino acids long. The V end lost 6 bases, the J end lost 1 base, and 12 bases lay between the germline ends.

This clone was seen a single time. The chain joins TRBV3-1 (or the pseudogene TRBV3-2) to TRBJ1-3; no firm D call. CDR3 length: 13 amino acids. Germline V lookup: CDR1 LGHDT, CDR2 YNNKEL (reference sequence). With 1 base removed from V and 11 bases from J, the gap between germline ends came to 12 bases. The CDR3, as DNA: TGTGCCAGCAGCCAAGCAAGGTTAGCCCCCATATATTTT. As protein: CASSQARLAPIYF.

The DNA for the CDR3 is TGTGCCAGCAGTCTAACACTGGGGCAACCCCAGCATTTT. It codes for CASSLTLGQPQHF. The chain joins TRBV3-1 (or the pseudogene TRBV3-2) to TRBJ1-5; a possible D gene is TRBD1 (5 bases). Germline CDR1 and CDR2: LGHDT and YNNKEL (reference sequence). The germline V and J ends were trimmed by 6 bases and 10 bases, with 16 bases remaining between them. The CDR3 runs to 13 residues.

The J gene is TRBJ2-2, the V gene TRBV2, with 10 bases identical to TRBD2. Germline values: CDR1 SNHLY, CDR2 FYNNEI. The ends lost 6 bases at V and 5 bases at J; junction bases unmatched: 0. The CDR3 loop spans 13 amino acids. The CDR3 loop is CASRTSGTGELFF. The CDR3 nucleotides read TGTGCCAGCAGGACTAGCGGGACCGGGGAGCTGTTTTTT.

CDR3: CASSDGQVGEAFF. CDR3 nucleotide sequence: TGTGCCAGCAGCGATGGACAGGTGGGTGAAGCTTTCTTT. The rearrangement joins TRBV2 to TRBJ1-1, with 7 bases lining up with TRBD1. The V gene end was trimmed by 6 bases and the J gene end by 7 bases; junction bases not matched to a gene: 8. Germline values: CDR1 SNHLY, CDR2 FYNNEI. There are 13 residues in the CDR3. The entire variable domain, with the rest obtained from reference TRBV2 and TRBJ1-1, is as follows: EPEVTQTPSHQVTQMGQEVILRCVPISNHLYFYWYRQILGQKVEFLVSFYNNEISEKSEIFDDQFSVERPDGSNFTLKIRSTKLEDSAMYFCASSDGQVGEAFFGQGTRLTVV.

The rearrangement joins TRBV18 to TRBJ1-1, with 11 positions matching TRBD1. The junction had 4 bases not matched to a gene; V was cut back by 4 bases and J by 6 bases. Per germline, CDR1 KGHSH and CDR2 LQKENI. This CDR3 contains 14 residues. CDR3 sequence reads: CASSLDRGRAEAFF. In DNA, the CDR3 is TGTGCCAGCTCACTGGACAGGGGGCGCGCTGAAGCTTTCTTT.

The chain carries TRBV28 and TRBJ1-5; 10 nucleotides align to TRBD1. Trimming removed 4 bases from V and 6 bases from J; junction bases left unmatched: 6. CDR3 size: 15 residues. Germline V gives CDR1 MDHEN, CDR2 SYDVKM. The CDR3 loop is CASSWGTGEGQPQHF. CDR3 nucleotide sequence: TGTGCCAGCAGTTGGGGGACAGGGGAGGGTCAGCCCCAGCATTTT.

The chain has TRBV10-3 and TRBJ2-1, with 10 bases aligning to TRBD2. The CDR3 runs 16 residues. V dropped 0 bases and J dropped 7; count of bases not matched to a gene: 6. CDR1 ENHRY and CDR2 SYGVKD come from the germline V gene. CDR3 nucleotides: TGTGCCATCAGTGAGTCGTGGACTAGCGGCTATAATGAGCAGTTCTTC. This translates into CAISESWTSGYNEQFF.

This sequence joins TRBV7-9 and TRBJ2-1, with 8 bases aligning to TRBD2. Trimming removed 11 bases from V and 8 bases from J; junction bases left unmatched: 14. The CDR3 has 14 residues. Germline CDR1 reads SEHNR; CDR2 reads FQNEAQ (reference sequence). The DNA for the CDR3 is TGTGCCGCCTCGGTACGGGGGGGCCTCGATGAGCAGTTCTTC. Its translation: CAASVRGGLDEQFF.

The J gene is TRBJ1-4, the V gene TRBV28, with D unresolved. Trimming removed 5 bases at V and 5 bases at J, with 9 bases between. Germline CDR1 reads MDHEN; CDR2 reads SYDVKM. This CDR3 comprises 13 residues. The CDR3: CASSPTANEKLFF. Here the CDR3 DNA reads TGTGCCAGCAGTCCCACAGCCAATGAAAAACTGTTTTTT. Full variable domain (rest looked up from reference TRBV28 and TRBJ1-4): DVKVTQSSRYLVKRTGEKVFLECVQDMDHENMFWYRQDPGLGLRLIYFSYDVKMKEKGDIPEGYSVSREKKERFSLILESASTNQTSMYLCASSPTANEKLFFGSGTQLSVL.